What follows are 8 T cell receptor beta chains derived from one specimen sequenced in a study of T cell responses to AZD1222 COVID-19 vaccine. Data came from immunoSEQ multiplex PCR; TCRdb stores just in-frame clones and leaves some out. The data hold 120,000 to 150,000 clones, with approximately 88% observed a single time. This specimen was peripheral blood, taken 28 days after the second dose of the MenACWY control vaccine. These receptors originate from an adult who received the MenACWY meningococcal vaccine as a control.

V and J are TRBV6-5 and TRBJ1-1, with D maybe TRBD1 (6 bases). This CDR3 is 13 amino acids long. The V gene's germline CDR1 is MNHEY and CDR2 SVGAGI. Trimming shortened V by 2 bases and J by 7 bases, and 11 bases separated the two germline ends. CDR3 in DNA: TGTGCCAGCAGTTACCCCGAGGGGGATGAAGCTTTCTTT. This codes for CASSYPEGDEAFF.

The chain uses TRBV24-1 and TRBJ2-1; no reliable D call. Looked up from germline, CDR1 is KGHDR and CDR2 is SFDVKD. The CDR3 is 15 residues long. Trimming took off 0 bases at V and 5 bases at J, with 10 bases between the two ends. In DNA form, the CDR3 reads TGTGCCACCAGTGATTTGCCGGACGGCAACAATGAGCAGTTCTTC. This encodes CATSDLPDGNNEQFF.

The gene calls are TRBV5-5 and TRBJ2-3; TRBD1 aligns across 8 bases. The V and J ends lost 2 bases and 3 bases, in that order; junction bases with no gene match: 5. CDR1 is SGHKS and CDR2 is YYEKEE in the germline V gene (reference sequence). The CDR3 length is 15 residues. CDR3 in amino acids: CASSFPGQVTDTQYF. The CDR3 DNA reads TGTGCCAGCAGCTTTCCGGGACAGGTAACAGATACGCAGTATTTT.

The CDR3 DNA is TGCGCCAGCAGCGCCAATGCCAAACAGGGGTCGAATACTGAAGCTTTCTTT. Protein sequence: CASSANAKQGSNTEAFF. The chain is built from TRBV5-1 and TRBJ1-1, with 7 bases identical to TRBD1. The CDR3 has 17 amino acids. V lost 4 bases, J lost 5 bases, and 17 bases stayed unmatched. Germline lookup yields CDR1 SGHRS and CDR2 YFSETQ.

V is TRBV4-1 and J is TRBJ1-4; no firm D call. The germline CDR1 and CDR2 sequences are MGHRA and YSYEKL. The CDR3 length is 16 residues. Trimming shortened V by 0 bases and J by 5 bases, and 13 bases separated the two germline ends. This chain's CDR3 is CASSQDGRLGNEKLFF. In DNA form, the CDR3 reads TGCGCCAGCAGCCAAGATGGTAGACTAGGGAATGAAAAACTGTTTTTT.

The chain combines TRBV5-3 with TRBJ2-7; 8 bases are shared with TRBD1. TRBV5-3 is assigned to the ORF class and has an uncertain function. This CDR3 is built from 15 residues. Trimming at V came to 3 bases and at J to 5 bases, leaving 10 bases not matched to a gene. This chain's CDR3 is CARSWTDRVSHEQYF. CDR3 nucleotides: TGTGCCAGAAGCTGGACGGACAGGGTAAGCCACGAGCAGTACTTC.

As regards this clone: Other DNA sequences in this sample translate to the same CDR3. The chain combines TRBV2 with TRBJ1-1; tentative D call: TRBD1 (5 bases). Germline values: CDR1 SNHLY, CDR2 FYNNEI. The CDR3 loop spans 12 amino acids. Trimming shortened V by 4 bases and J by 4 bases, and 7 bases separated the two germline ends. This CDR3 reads CASSVRGTEAFF. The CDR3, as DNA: TGTGCCAGCAGTGTAAGGGGCACTGAAGCTTTCTTT. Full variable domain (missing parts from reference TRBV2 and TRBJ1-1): EPEVTQTPSHQVTQMGQEVILRCVPISNHLYFYWYRQILGQKVEFLVSFYNNEISEKSEIFDDQFSVERPDGSNFTLKIRSTKLEDSAMYFCASSVRGTEAFFGQGTRLTVV.

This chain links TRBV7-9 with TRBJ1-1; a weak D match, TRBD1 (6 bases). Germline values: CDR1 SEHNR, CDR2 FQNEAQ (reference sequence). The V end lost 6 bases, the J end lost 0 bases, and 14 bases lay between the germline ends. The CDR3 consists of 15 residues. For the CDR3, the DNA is TGTGCCAGCAGATTGAAGGGGGGAATGAACACTGAAGCTTTCTTT. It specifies CASRLKGGMNTEAFF. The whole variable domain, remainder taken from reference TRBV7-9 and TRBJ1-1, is DTGVSQNPRHKITKRGQNVTFRCDPISEHNRLYWYRQTLGQGPEFLTYFQNEAQLEKSRLLSDRFSAERPKGSFSTLEIQRTEQGDSAMYLCASRLKGGMNTEAFFGQGTRLTVV.